This T cell receptor beta chain originates from a study of Ad26.COV2.S vaccination and SARS-CoV-2 variants. Repertoires were generated with immunoSEQ multiplex PCR, while TCRdb's copy carries only in-frame clones and drops some. In the table there are roughly 680,000 clones, 89% of which are singletons. Regarding treatment: roughly 19 received Ad26.COV2.S at low or high dose, single or two shots; roughly five received placebo; per-sample allocation not given. Following the first vaccine or placebo injection, samples were taken on day 63. Built on an Ad26 vector, the vaccine expressed Wuhan-strain SARS-CoV-2 spike. The CDR3 loop spans 15 amino acids. Germline CDR1 is SEHNR and CDR2 is FQNEAQ (reference sequence). V lost 5 bases and J lost 1, with 14 bases in between.

The receptor's source is a person aged 18-60 years who received the Ad26.COV2.S COVID-19 vaccine or a placebo. The chain recombines TRBV7-9 with TRBJ1-2; a possible D gene is TRBD1 (5 bases). The sequences come from peripheral blood, collected in a trial of Ad26.COV2.S vaccine versus placebo. The CDR3 here is CASSQGTDFNYGYTF. The CDR3 coding sequence is TGTGCCAGCAGCCAAGGGACGGATTTTAACTATGGCTACACCTTC.